The 24 T cell receptor beta chains presented below share a single source sample, sequenced in a study of T cell changes during pregnancy in multiple sclerosis. Generated by immunoSEQ multiplex PCR, the TCRdb table keeps only in-frame clones and is missing some. The sample lists around 40,000 clones; roughly 94% were seen once. The source material was CD4+ T cells from peripheral blood mononuclear cells, sampled in the third trimester of pregnancy. The receptors come from a female donor with multiple sclerosis, enrolled in a pregnancy study.

The chain combines TRBV30 with TRBJ1-2; D might be TRBD1 (6 bases). This CDR3 is 15 amino acids long. CDR1 and CDR2 from the germline V gene are GTSNPN and SVGIG (reference sequence). Deletions cut 1 base from V and 2 bases from J, with 14 bases between. CDR3 nucleotides: TGTGCCTGGAGTGCACCGGGACACCCAAACTATGGCTACACCTTC. Protein product: CAWSAPGHPNYGYTF.

The chain has TRBV18 and TRBJ1-2; the match to TRBD1 covers 12 bases. The CDR3 covers 17 residues. V was clipped by 6 bases and J by 4 bases; unmatched bases: 12. Per germline, CDR1 KGHSH and CDR2 LQKENI. This CDR3 is CASSPGQGARVSYGYTF. For the CDR3, the DNA is TGTGCCAGCTCGCCGGGACAGGGGGCGCGGGTCTCCTATGGCTACACCTTC.

The CDR3 here is CASSQIKIPIAGESYEQYF. CDR3 bases: TGCGCCAGCAGCCAAATTAAAATCCCTATAGCGGGAGAGTCCTACGAGCAGTACTTC. V gene TRBV4-3 combines with J gene TRBJ2-7; TRBD2 agrees at 9 bases. CDR3 length equals 19 residues. The J segment lost 1 base and the V segment lost 2 bases, leaving 15 bases of the junction unmatched. CDR1 and CDR2 (germline): LGHNA, YSLEER.

The chain employs TRBV5-1 and TRBJ2-1; D may be TRBD1 (5 bases). The length of the CDR3 is 15 residues. V shed 3 bases and J shed 2 bases, with 12 bases lying between them. CDR1 SGHRS and CDR2 YFSETQ come from the germline V gene. The CDR3 DNA follows: TGCGCCAGCAGCTGGGGCAGGGTTCCCTACAATGAGCAGTTCTTC. Its protein product is CASSWGRVPYNEQFF. Complete variable domain (other parts from reference TRBV5-1 and TRBJ2-1): KAGVTQTPRYLIKTRGQQVTLSCSPISGHRSVSWYQQTPGQGLQFLFEYFSETQRNKGNFPGRFSGRQFSNSRSEMNVSTLELGDSALYLCASSWGRVPYNEQFFGPGTRLTVL.

The chain links TRBV30 to TRBJ1-1; 7 nucleotides agree with TRBD1. CDR1 is GTSNPN, CDR2 SVGIG, per germline (reference sequence). J was trimmed by 1 base and V by 1 base; bases with no gene match: 6. There are 15 residues in the CDR3. CDR3 residues: CAWSAPGTANTEAFF. In DNA form, the CDR3 reads TGTGCCTGGAGTGCCCCAGGGACAGCGAACACTGAAGCTTTCTTT.

The rearrangement joins TRBV18 to TRBJ2-6, with 9 positions matching TRBD1. J was trimmed by 0 bases and V by 6 bases; bases with no gene match: 9. Germline CDR1 KGHSH, CDR2 LQKENI. This CDR3 comprises 18 residues. In DNA, the CDR3 is TGTGCCAGCTCTCCGGGACAGGGACGTCTCTCTGGGGCCAACGTCCTGACTTTC. This encodes CASSPGQGRLSGANVLTF.

J is TRBJ2-7 and V is TRBV29-1; 8 bases fit TRBD1. J gave up 3 bases and V 5 bases, and 12 bases lay outside the gene matches. CDR3 size: 15 residues. Germline lookup yields CDR1 SQVTM and CDR2 ANQGSEA. The chain's CDR3 is CSVQQGVTDLYEQYF. CDR3 coding DNA: TGCAGCGTTCAACAGGGGGTAACTGATCTCTACGAGCAGTACTTC.

The chain is built from TRBV9 and TRBJ2-1; maybe TRBD1 (5 bases). Germline V gene data show CDR1 as SGDLS and CDR2 as YYNGEE. V shed 8 bases and J shed 5 bases, with 8 bases lying between them. The CDR3 contains 11 residues. CDR3 in amino acids: CASKGNNEQFF. In DNA, the CDR3 is TGTGCCAGTAAGGGGAACAATGAGCAGTTCTTC. Filled out from reference TRBV9 and TRBJ2-1, the complete variable domain reads DSGVTQTPKHLITATGQRVTLRCSPRSGDLSVYWYQQSLDQGLQFLIQYYNGEERAKGNILERFSAQQFPDLHSELNLSSLELGDSALYFCASKGNNEQFFGPGTRLTVL.

This chain joins TRBV7-9 and TRBJ2-5, with D possibly TRBD2 on 5 matching bases. The V end lost 2 bases, the J end lost 2 bases, and 9 bases lay between the germline ends. Germline values: CDR1 SEHNR, CDR2 FQNEAQ (reference sequence). The CDR3 has 14 amino acids. CDR3 in DNA: TGTGCCAGCAGCTTAACCCGGGATCAAGAGACCCAGTACTTC. Its protein is CASSLTRDQETQYF.

The CDR3 loop is CASSETSGNYEQYF. CDR3 nucleotide sequence: TGTGCCAGCAGTGAAACTAGCGGAAACTACGAGCAGTACTTC. The V and J genes are TRBV2 and TRBJ2-7; TRBD2 matches at 8 bases. The germline gives CDR1 SNHLY, CDR2 FYNNEI. The trim removed 2 bases at V and 3 bases at J, leaving 3 bases unmatched. This CDR3 has 14 residues. Full variable domain (outside the CDR3, taken from reference TRBV2 and TRBJ2-7): EPEVTQTPSHQVTQMGQEVILRCVPISNHLYFYWYRQILGQKVEFLVSFYNNEISEKSEIFDDQFSVERPDGSNFTLKIRSTKLEDSAMYFCASSETSGNYEQYFGPGTRLTVT.

V is TRBV4-1 and J is TRBJ2-5; D is possibly TRBD1 (6 bases). Germline lookup yields CDR1 MGHRA and CDR2 YSYEKL. The CDR3 spans 18 residues. V shed 5 bases and J shed 2 bases, with 24 bases lying between them. The CDR3 DNA reads as TGCGCCAGCAGCGCAACCGGACGATCGGGACAAATACAAGAGACCCAGTACTTC. Translated, it gives CASSATGRSGQIQETQYF.

This clone was recorded only once. This chain connects TRBV6-5 to TRBJ2-1; 12 nucleotides align to TRBD2. V lost 6 bases to trimming and J lost 13 bases; unmatched junction nucleotides: 7. Looked up from germline, CDR1 is MNHEY and CDR2 is SVGAGI. The CDR3 spans 13 residues. The chain's CDR3 is CASSPLAGGPQFF. CDR3 sequence (DNA): TGTGCCAGCAGCCCGCTAGCGGGAGGGCCTCAGTTCTTC.

CDR3 DNA sequence: TGCAGCGTGGGGGGGATGGGAGGCTACACCTTC. This encodes CSVGGMGGYTF. The rearrangement uses TRBV29-1 and TRBJ1-2; TRBD1 might be the D (5 bases). The V end was cut by 6 bases, the J end by 8 bases, with 13 bases between. This CDR3 region has 11 residues. Germline CDR1 is SQVTM and CDR2 is ANQGSEA.

This chain links TRBV18 with TRBJ1-2; D perhaps matches TRBD1 (5 bases). Trimming cost V 6 bases and J 3 bases, with 11 bases left between them. The CDR3 is made up of 13 amino acids. Germline CDR1 is KGHSH and CDR2 is LQKENI. Here the CDR3 DNA reads TGTGCCAGCTCCCTCGGGGGGGACTATGGCTACACCTTC. This sequence encodes CASSLGGDYGYTF.

The V gene is TRBV5-4, the J gene TRBJ1-3; the D is unclear. This CDR3 region has 12 residues. Germline lookup yields CDR1 SGHNT and CDR2 YYREEE (reference sequence). V lost 4 bases and J 4 bases, leaving 6 bases between the germline ends. The CDR3 sequence: CASSVGGNTIYF. DNA for the CDR3: TGTGCCAGCAGCGTCGGGGGAAACACCATATATTTT.

The chain has TRBV11-2 and TRBJ2-2; 9 bases line up with TRBD1. This CDR3 is 15 amino acids long. With V trimmed by 4 bases and J by 7 bases, 7 bases remained unmatched. The germline V gene has CDR1 SGHAT and CDR2 FQNNGV. CDR3 DNA sequence: TGTGCCAGCAGCTCAGTGGGGACAGGGATCGGGGAGCTGTTTTTT. As protein: CASSSVGTGIGELFF.

A remark on this clone: Other nucleotide sequences from this sample produce the same CDR3. The chain joins TRBV29-1 to TRBJ2-1; 7 nucleotides agree with TRBD2. V shed 4 bases, J shed 4 bases, and the junction held 4 bases outside the gene matches. The CDR3 contains 13 residues. From germline, CDR1 is SQVTM and CDR2 ANQGSEA. The CDR3: CSVGTGGYNEQFF. The CDR3 region has the DNA TGCAGCGTTGGGACGGGAGGTTACAATGAGCAGTTCTTC.

The chain recombines TRBV2 with TRBJ1-1; a possible D gene is TRBD1 (5 bases). The length of the CDR3 is 13 residues. Trimming took off 6 bases at V and 6 bases at J, with 14 bases between the two ends. Germline assignment: CDR1 SNHLY and CDR2 FYNNEI. CDR3 in DNA: TGTGCCAGCAGGGGCCAGGGACTAGCTGAAGCTTTCTTT. Translating it yields CASRGQGLAEAFF. The full variable domain, with the rest looked up from reference TRBV2 and TRBJ1-1, is EPEVTQTPSHQVTQMGQEVILRCVPISNHLYFYWYRQILGQKVEFLVSFYNNEISEKSEIFDDQFSVERPDGSNFTLKIRSTKLEDSAMYFCASRGQGLAEAFFGQGTRLTVV.

V is TRBV5-8 and J is TRBJ1-2, with TRBD1 as a possible D gene (6 bases). V was pared by 7 bases and J by 4 bases, with 11 bases between. Per germline, CDR1 SGHTS and CDR2 YDEGEE. The length of the CDR3 is 12 residues. The CDR3 bases are TGTGCCAGCGCCACAGGGACCTATGGCTACACCTTC. Translating it yields CASATGTYGYTF.

The genes are TRBV6-5 and TRBJ1-6; perhaps TRBD1 as D (5 bases). This CDR3 is 16 amino acids long. Trimming removed 4 bases at V and 8 bases at J, with 18 bases between. Germline lookup yields CDR1 MNHEY and CDR2 SVGAGI. The CDR3 nucleotides are TGTGCCAGCAGTTCATTAGGGGTTGGAATTGATTCACCCCTCCACTTT. Amino acids: CASSSLGVGIDSPLHF.

This chain uses TRBV4-1 with TRBJ2-3; 10 bases map to TRBD2. The germline V gene encodes CDR1 MGHRA and CDR2 YSYEKL. This CDR3 comprises 17 residues. Trimming took 3 bases from V and 9 from J; bases not matched to a gene: 15. In nucleotides, the CDR3 is TGCGCCAGCAGCCACACACTTGGACTAGCGGAGATGGGAACGCAGTATTTT. Its protein product is CASSHTLGLAEMGTQYF.

The chain carries TRBV7-6 and TRBJ2-7; D is possibly TRBD2 (6 bases). CDR3 size: 14 residues. V lost 7 bases and J 4 bases, leaving 17 bases between the germline ends. Germline V gene data show CDR1 as SGHVS and CDR2 as FNYEAQ. CDR3 loop: CASTLSGPTYEQYF. The CDR3 coding sequence is TGTGCCAGCACCCTAAGCGGGCCGACATACGAGCAGTACTTC.

The CDR3 here is CASTVLIPPGHLSYEQYF. The CDR3 DNA reads as TGTGCCAGTACCGTTTTGATTCCGCCGGGACACCTTTCCTACGAGCAGTACTTC. The rearrangement uses TRBV19 and TRBJ2-7; TRBD1 is a possible D gene (6 bases). This CDR3 spans 18 amino acids. V was shortened by 7 bases and J by 1 base, with 26 bases between the two germline ends. Germline CDR1 is LNHDA and CDR2 is SQIVND (reference sequence).

The J gene is TRBJ1-1, the V gene TRBV18, with 9 bases aligning to TRBD1. Germline lookup yields CDR1 KGHSH and CDR2 LQKENI. V dropped 6 bases and J dropped 4; count of bases not matched to a gene: 9. The CDR3 spans 15 residues. CDR3 loop: CASSIWDRVITEAFF. The CDR3 bases are TGTGCCAGCTCCATTTGGGACAGGGTGATCACTGAAGCTTTCTTT.